These 32 T cell receptor beta chains were sequenced from one sample in a study of glioma-infiltrating T cells. The iRepertoire nested amplicon-rescue multiplex PCR amplified TCR alpha and beta CDR3s from RNA. TCRdb reprocessed the multiplex PCR reads with MiXCR, giving one entry per CDR3 protein. The data contain 90,000 to 110,000 distinct CDR3 sequences, less than 30% of them singletons. The sample comprised glioma tissue, nonneoplastic brain tissue, or PBMCs (not recorded which). Receptor source: a human donor with low-grade glioma or glioblastoma, undergoing nonglioma brain surgery, or in good health (not recorded which).

This clonotype was recorded at least ten times. The chain combines TRBV5-1 with TRBJ1-2, with D possibly being TRBD1 (5 bases). The CDR3 has 14 residues. Germline V gene sequence: CDR1 SGHRS, CDR2 YFSETQ. Trimming took 0 bases from V and 13 from J, leaving 19 bases between them. The CDR3 loop is CASSLGQGSTACTF. The DNA for the CDR3 is TGCGCCAGCAGCTTGGGCCAGGGATCGACGGCGTGCACCTTC.

Many counts were recorded for this clonotype. This chain connects TRBV5-1 to TRBJ1-1; TRBD1 is a possible D gene (5 bases). There are 16 residues in the CDR3. V gave up 3 bases and J gave up 0 bases, with 15 bases separating them. Germline-derived CDR1 and CDR2 are SGHRS and YFSETQ. CDR3 protein: CASSSGAGWMNTEAFF. DNA of the CDR3: TGCGCCAGCAGCTCCGGGGCGGGGTGGATGAACACTGAAGCTTTCTTT. The whole variable domain, remainder taken from reference TRBV5-1 and TRBJ1-1, is KAGVTQTPRYLIKTRGQQVTLSCSPISGHRSVSWYQQTPGQGLQFLFEYFSETQRNKGNFPGRFSGRQFSNSRSEMNVSTLELGDSALYLCASSSGAGWMNTEAFFGQGTRLTVV.

This clonotype was recorded many times. The junction shows a germline mismatch at one end, possibly a read error. The chain is built from TRBV12-3 or TRBV12-4 and TRBJ2-1; TRBD2 agrees at 11 bases. The CDR3 length is 14 residues. CDR3 residues: CASSLAGGHNEQFF. In DNA form, the CDR3 reads TGTGCCAGCAGTCTAGCGGGGGGCCACAATGAGCAGTTCTTC.

The CDR3 region has the DNA TGTGCCAGCAGAGAGGCAGGGACTAGCGGGATGACCTACAATGAGCAGTTCTTC. This translates into CASREAGTSGMTYNEQFF. The V and J genes are TRBV6-1 and TRBJ2-1, with 13 bases aligning to TRBD2. The CDR3 consists of 18 residues. Germline V gene sequence: CDR1 MNHNS, CDR2 SASEGT. Trimming removed 6 bases from V and 2 bases from J; junction bases left unmatched: 10.

This clonotype was detected ten times or more. V and J are TRBV20-1 and TRBJ2-7; 7 bases line up with TRBD1. Germline V gene lookup returns CDR1 DFQATT and CDR2 SNEGSKA (reference sequence). This CDR3 has 15 residues. After removal of 1 base from V and 6 bases from J, the junction contained 12 bases not matched to a gene. In DNA form, the CDR3 reads TGCAGTGCTAGAGCCCCAGGGGGTCTTTTAGGCGAGCAGTACTTC. Encoded protein: CSARAPGGLLGEQYF.

Ten or more counts support this clonotype. This chain connects TRBV19 to TRBJ2-7; D is unclear. Looked up from germline, CDR1 is LNHDA and CDR2 is SQIVND (reference sequence). Trimming cost V 3 bases and J 1 base, with 10 bases left between them. This CDR3 has 14 residues. CDR3 in amino acids: CASSISVPSYEQYF. The CDR3 coding sequence is TGTGCCAGTAGTATTTCCGTCCCTTCCTACGAGCAGTACTTC. Full variable domain (remainder filled in from reference TRBV19 and TRBJ2-7): DGGITQSPKYLFRKEGQNVTLSCEQNLNHDAMYWYRQDPGQGLRLIYYSQIVNDFQKGDIAEGYSVSREKKESFPLTVTSAQKNPTAFYLCASSISVPSYEQYFGPGTRLTVT.

Remarks on this clonotype: Mismatch with germline at one junction end may stem from a read error. The V gene is TRBV19, the J gene TRBJ2-7, with TRBD2 identical over 12 bases. Germline loops: CDR1 LNHDA, CDR2 SQIVND (reference sequence). The CDR3 extends over 17 amino acids. CDR3 bases: TGTGCCGGTAGTATAGGTTATCGGACTAGCGGGGCCTACGAGCAGTACTTC. It codes for CAGSIGYRTSGAYEQYF.

This clonotype occurred many times. V is TRBV29-1 and J is TRBJ1-1; tentatively, D is TRBD1 (5 bases). The V and J ends lost 7 bases and 0 bases respectively, with 9 bases between them. The CDR3 consists of 12 residues. Germline V CDR1 and CDR2: SQVTM, ANQGSEA. The CDR3 DNA reads TGCAGCGGGGGACGGATGAACACTGAAGCTTTCTTT. Protein sequence: CSGGRMNTEAFF.

This clonotype has only one observation. A much larger clone is a single base away; this may be a read error. The V and J genes are TRBV11-2 and TRBJ2-1, with 8 bases lining up with TRBD1. Trimming removed 5 bases from V and 13 bases from J; junction bases left unmatched: 19. Per the germline V gene, CDR1 is SGHAT and CDR2 is FQNNGV. This CDR3 contains 16 residues. The chain's CDR3 is CASSVPPRGQGETQFF. The CDR3 DNA follows: TGTGCCAGCAGCGTTCCCCCCAGGGGGCAGGGAGAGACCCAGTTCTTC. Combining the CDR3 with reference TRBV11-2 and TRBJ2-1 gives the whole variable domain EAGVAQSPRYKIIEKRQSVAFWCNPISGHATLYWYQQILGQGPKLLIQFQNNGVVDDSQLPKDRFSAERLKGVDSTLKIQPAKLEDSAVYLCASSVPPRGQGETQFFGPGTRLTVL.

The chain recombines TRBV6-6 with TRBJ1-1; a possible D gene is TRBD1 (5 bases). Germline values: CDR1 MNHNY, CDR2 SVGAGI (reference sequence). The CDR3 loop spans 14 amino acids. With 9 bases removed from V and 1 base from J, the gap between germline ends came to 15 bases. DNA of the CDR3: TGTGCCAGTTACTCGACTGGGGCGAACACTGAAGCTTTCTTT. It is translated as CASYSTGANTEAFF.

This clonotype was detected many times. J is TRBJ2-2 and V is TRBV24-1; D gene unclear. CDR1 is KGHDR, CDR2 SFDVKD, per germline. Deletions cut 0 bases from V and 0 bases from J, with 4 bases between. This CDR3 is 15 amino acids long. CDR3 DNA sequence: TGTGCCACCAGTGATTTGGATGCGAACACCGGGGAGCTGTTTTTT. This codes for CATSDLDANTGELFF.

In this sample, this clonotype turned up many times. This chain uses TRBV29-1 with TRBJ2-7; 8 nucleotides align to TRBD1. Germline loops: CDR1 SQVTM, CDR2 ANQGSEA. J lost 6 bases, V lost 6 bases, and 7 bases had no gene match. The CDR3 extends over 12 amino acids. The CDR3 sequence is CSVPTGVGEQYF. In nucleotides, the CDR3 is TGCAGCGTCCCGACAGGGGTTGGCGAGCAGTACTTC.

Concerning this clonotype: A single base separates this from a much larger clone, so it may be a read error. CDR3 nucleotides: TGTGCCAGCAGCCAAGTCCCACTTACGCAGTATTTT. Its protein product is CASSQVPLTQYF. V and J are TRBV14 and TRBJ2-3; D unresolved. Deletions cut 1 base from V and 8 bases from J, with 7 bases between. Germline loops: CDR1 SGHDN, CDR2 FVKESK. This CDR3 is built from 12 residues.

The sample holds many counts of this clonotype. Compared with germline, one end of the junction differs, possibly owing to a read error. The V call is TRBV5-1, the J call TRBJ1-2, with D unclear. CDR3 length: 14 residues. The germline V gene encodes CDR1 SGHRS and CDR2 YFSETQ. CDR3 nucleotide sequence: TGTGCCAGCAGTTTAGCCGAAGCCAACTATGGCTACACCTTC. It yields the protein CASSLAEANYGYTF.

This clonotype was recorded many times. The genes are TRBV10-2 and TRBJ2-1, with 12 bases aligning to TRBD2. The germline V gene has CDR1 WSHSY and CDR2 SAAADI. The trim removed 8 bases at V and 7 bases at J, leaving 21 bases unmatched. The CDR3 runs to 19 residues. CDR3 coding DNA: TGCGCCAGCCATAGGGCGGATATTCGCCTAGGACTAGCGGGAAATGAGCAGTTCTTC. It yields the protein CASHRADIRLGLAGNEQFF.

The sample holds many counts of this clonotype. This chain links TRBV6-2 or TRBV6-3 with TRBJ2-7; the match to TRBD2 covers 9 bases. Germline trimming cut 7 bases from V and 1 base from J; bases unmatched to any gene: 11. Germline CDR1 MNHEY, CDR2 SVGEGT. The CDR3 has 16 amino acids. The CDR3 DNA reads TGTGCCAGCACAACTACTAGCGGGCGCGTATCCTACGAGCAGTACTTC. Amino acids: CASTTTSGRVSYEQYF.

This clonotype was seen a handful of times. This chain uses TRBV2 with TRBJ2-2; D not certain. This CDR3 spans 14 amino acids. The V gene's germline CDR1 is SNHLY and CDR2 FYNNEI. V gave up 7 bases and J gave up 1 base, with 10 bases separating them. The CDR3 coding sequence is TGTGCCAGCATCCGGACGGAGAACACCGGGGAGCTGTTTTTT. It yields the protein CASIRTENTGELFF.

The V gene is TRBV6-2 or TRBV6-3, the J gene TRBJ1-5; maybe TRBD1 (5 bases). In germline, CDR1 is MNHEY, CDR2 SVGEGT. Trimming shortened V by 10 bases and J by 6 bases, and 22 bases separated the two germline ends. CDR3 length: 15 amino acids. The CDR3 nucleotides are TGTGCCAACAGGAGAATGTCCCAGTACGGTCAGCCCCAGCATTTT. This gives the protein CANRRMSQYGQPQHF.

There are many counts of this clonotype. The chain carries TRBV29-1 and TRBJ2-7; D gene unclear. Germline V gives CDR1 SQVTM, CDR2 ANQGSEA. V was cut by 4 bases and J by 2 bases, with 12 bases left in between. The CDR3 consists of 13 residues. The CDR3 region has the DNA TGCAGCGTTGGACAACGGACGGCCTACGAGCAGTACTTC. This sequence encodes CSVGQRTAYEQYF.

This clonotype was recorded many times. CDR3 sequence reads: CASSPGQDNQPQHF. DNA of the CDR3: TGTGCCAGCTCACCAGGACAGGACAATCAGCCCCAGCATTTT. The J gene is TRBJ1-5, the V gene TRBV18; 7 bases agree with TRBD1. Germline assignment: CDR1 KGHSH and CDR2 LQKENI. V shed 2 bases, J shed 3 bases, and the junction held 1 base outside the gene matches. This CDR3 is built from 14 residues. The full variable domain, in which reference TRBV18 and TRBJ1-5 provide the parts outside the CDR3, is NAGVMQNPRHLVRRRGQEARLRCSPMKGHSHVYWYRQLPEEGLKFMVYLQKENIIDESGMPKERFSAEFPKEGPSILRIQQVVRGDSAAYFCASSPGQDNQPQHFGDGTRLSIL.

A word on this clonotype: The CDR3 end shows no conserved phenylalanine or tryptophan, and so a read error is likely. The chain combines TRBV20-1 with TRBJ2-1; 11 nucleotides agree with TRBD2. CDR3 length: 14 residues. Trimming took 6 bases from V and 10 from J; bases not matched to a gene: 11. Germline values: CDR1 DFQATT, CDR2 SNEGSKA (reference sequence). The CDR3: CSAPGGLADYEQFL. The CDR3 DNA follows: TGCAGTGCCCCAGGGGGACTAGCGGACTACGAGCAGTTCCTC.

J is TRBJ2-1 and V is TRBV7-9, with 10 bases fitting TRBD2. The CDR3 consists of 16 residues. V was clipped by 1 base and J by 12 bases; unmatched bases: 12. Germline V CDR1 and CDR2: SEHNR, FQNEAQ (reference sequence). CDR3 sequence: CASSLEAGGPGYGQFF. CDR3 nucleotide sequence: TGTGCCAGCAGCTTAGAAGCGGGAGGGCCGGGATATGGGCAGTTCTTC.

V is TRBV2 and J is TRBJ2-1; 8 bases map to TRBD2. Germline values: CDR1 SNHLY, CDR2 FYNNEI. After removal of 2 bases from V and 4 bases from J, the junction contained 7 bases not matched to a gene. The CDR3 contains 16 residues. The CDR3 protein is CASSELAGGTYNEQFF. DNA of the CDR3: TGTGCCAGCAGTGAACTGGCGGGAGGTACATACAATGAGCAGTTCTTC.

This clonotype was seen at least ten times. The gene calls are TRBV12-3 or TRBV12-4 and TRBJ2-7, with 7 bases lining up with TRBD1. Unmatched junction bases numbered 9, after V lost 6 bases and J lost 1 base. The CDR3 loop spans 15 amino acids. Here the CDR3 DNA reads TGTGCCAGCAGCTTGTCCGGGACAGTTTCCTACGAGCAGTACTTC. This translates into CASSLSGTVSYEQYF.

This clonotype came up many times. The CDR3 loop reads CASSRVTGSGYTF. The CDR3 DNA reads as TGTGCCAGCAGCCGTGTGACAGGGAGTGGCTACACCTTC. The chain uses TRBV7-6 and TRBJ1-2; 7 bases are shared with TRBD1. The germline CDR1 and CDR2 sequences are SGHVS and FNYEAQ. This CDR3 region has 13 residues. V was pared by 5 bases and J by 7 bases, with 7 bases of the junction left unmatched.

This clonotype was observed many times. This chain links TRBV28 with TRBJ2-7; D is unresolved. The V and J ends lost 3 bases and 0 bases respectively, with 3 bases between them. The CDR3 sequence is 12 residues long. Germline assignment: CDR1 MDHEN and CDR2 SYDVKM. The CDR3: CASSFHSYEQYF. DNA of the CDR3: TGTGCCAGCAGTTTTCACTCCTACGAGCAGTACTTC.

This clonotype was detected many times. This chain uses TRBV4-2 with TRBJ1-6, with D perhaps TRBD1 (5 bases). Trimming removed 4 bases from V and 0 bases from J, with 16 bases in between. CDR3 length: 18 residues. CDR1 and CDR2 from the germline V gene are LGHNA and YNFKEQ. The CDR3 loop reads CASSPWDSRSSYNSPLHF. The CDR3 DNA is TGTGCCAGCAGCCCTTGGGACTCCAGGAGCTCCTATAATTCACCCCTCCACTTT.

Concerning this clonotype: The junction differs from germline at one of its ends, possibly a read error. The chain has TRBV7-2 and TRBJ1-2; D ambiguous. This CDR3 comprises 14 residues. CDR1 SGHTA and CDR2 FQGNSA come from the germline V gene. Written as DNA, the CDR3 is TGTGACAGCAGCGTGCCAACAAGAATGTGGGGCTACACCTTC. This translates into CDSSVPTRMWGYTF.

This clonotype was recorded many times. The V and J genes are TRBV27 and TRBJ1-3, with D uncertain. The CDR3 covers 16 residues. V lost 5 bases to trimming and J lost 0 bases, with 14 bases between them. Germline lookup yields CDR1 MNHEY and CDR2 SMNVEV (reference sequence). The CDR3 DNA is TGTGCCAGCAGTAACGGGCTCCTTAGCTCTGGAAACACCATATATTTT. It specifies CASSNGLLSSGNTIYF.

This clonotype was counted many times. The genes are TRBV7-9 and TRBJ1-5; TRBD1 matches 7 bases. V shed 3 bases and J 3 bases; nucleotides not matched to a gene: 5. The CDR3 totals 15 residues. Germline CDR1 and CDR2: SEHNR and FQNEAQ (reference sequence). This CDR3 is CASSLGDSDNQPQHF. The DNA for the CDR3 is TGTGCCAGCAGCTTGGGGGACAGTGACAATCAGCCCCAGCATTTT.

The J gene is TRBJ2-2, the V gene TRBV11-3; 8 bases agree with TRBD2. Unmatched junction bases numbered 4, after V lost 1 base and J lost 3 bases. Per the germline V gene, CDR1 is SGHNT and CDR2 is YENEEA. The CDR3 consists of 16 residues. The DNA of the CDR3 is TGTGCCAGCAGCTTAGGGAATAGCGGGGACACCGGGGAGCTGTTTTTT. Its translation: CASSLGNSGDTGELFF.

The genes are TRBV5-1 and TRBJ2-5; 8 bases are a match to TRBD1. CDR1 SGHRS and CDR2 YFSETQ come from the germline V gene. V dropped 6 bases and J dropped 3; count of bases not matched to a gene: 10. The CDR3 has 15 amino acids. The CDR3 here is CASTYPGTGEETQYF. The CDR3 bases are TGCGCCAGCACCTACCCCGGGACAGGAGAAGAGACCCAGTACTTC.